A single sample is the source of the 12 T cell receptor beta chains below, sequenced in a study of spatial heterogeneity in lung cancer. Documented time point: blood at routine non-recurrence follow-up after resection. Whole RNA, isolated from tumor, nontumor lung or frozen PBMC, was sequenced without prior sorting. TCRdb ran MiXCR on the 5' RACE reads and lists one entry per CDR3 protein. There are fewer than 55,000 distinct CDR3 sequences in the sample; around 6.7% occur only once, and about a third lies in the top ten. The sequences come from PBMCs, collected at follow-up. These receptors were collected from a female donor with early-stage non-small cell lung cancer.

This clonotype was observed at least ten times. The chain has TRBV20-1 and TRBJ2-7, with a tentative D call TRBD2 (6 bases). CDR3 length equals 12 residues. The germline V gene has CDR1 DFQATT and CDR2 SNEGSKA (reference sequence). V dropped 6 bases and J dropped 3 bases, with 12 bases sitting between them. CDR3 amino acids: CSAQEGSYEQYF. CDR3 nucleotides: TGCAGTGCCCAGGAGGGGAGCTACGAGCAGTACTTC.

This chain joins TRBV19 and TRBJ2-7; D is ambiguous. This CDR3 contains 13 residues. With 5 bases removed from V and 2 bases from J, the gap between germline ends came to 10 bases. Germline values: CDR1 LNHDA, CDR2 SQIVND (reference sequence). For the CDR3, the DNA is TGTGCCAGTAGTGCCGGACCGACCTACGAGCAGTACTTC. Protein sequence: CASSAGPTYEQYF.

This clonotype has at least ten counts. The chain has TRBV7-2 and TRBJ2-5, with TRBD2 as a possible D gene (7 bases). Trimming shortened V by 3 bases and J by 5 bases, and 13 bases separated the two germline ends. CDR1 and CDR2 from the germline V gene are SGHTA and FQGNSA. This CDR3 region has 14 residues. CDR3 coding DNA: TGTGCCAGCAGCTTGGGGGGGGCCTCTGAGACCCAGTACTTC. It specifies CASSLGGASETQYF.

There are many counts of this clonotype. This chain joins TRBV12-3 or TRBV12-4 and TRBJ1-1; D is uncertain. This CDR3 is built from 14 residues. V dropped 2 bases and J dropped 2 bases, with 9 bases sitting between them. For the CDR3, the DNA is TGTGCCAGCAGTTTAAGAGAGTCAAACACTGAAGCTTTCTTT. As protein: CASSLRESNTEAFF.

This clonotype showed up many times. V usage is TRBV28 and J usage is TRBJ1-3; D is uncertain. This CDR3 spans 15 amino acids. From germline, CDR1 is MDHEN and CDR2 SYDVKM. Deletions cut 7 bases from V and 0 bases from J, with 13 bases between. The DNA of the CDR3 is TGTGCCAGCAATACACCGAGGTACTCTGGAAACACCATATATTTT. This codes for CASNTPRYSGNTIYF.

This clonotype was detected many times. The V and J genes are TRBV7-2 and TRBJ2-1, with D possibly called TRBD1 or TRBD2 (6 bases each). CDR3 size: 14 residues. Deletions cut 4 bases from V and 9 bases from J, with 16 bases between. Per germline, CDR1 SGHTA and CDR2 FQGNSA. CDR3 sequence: CASSSAGGRGEQFF. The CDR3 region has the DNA TGTGCCAGCAGCTCTGCCGGGGGCCGGGGTGAGCAGTTCTTC.

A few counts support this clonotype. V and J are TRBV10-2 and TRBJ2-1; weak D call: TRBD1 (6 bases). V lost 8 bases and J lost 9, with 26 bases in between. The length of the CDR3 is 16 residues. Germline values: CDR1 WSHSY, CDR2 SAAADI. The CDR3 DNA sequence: TGCGCCAGCGGACCCGGGACACGCTTTCGGCGTAGTGAGCAGTTCTTC. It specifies CASGPGTRFRRSEQFF.

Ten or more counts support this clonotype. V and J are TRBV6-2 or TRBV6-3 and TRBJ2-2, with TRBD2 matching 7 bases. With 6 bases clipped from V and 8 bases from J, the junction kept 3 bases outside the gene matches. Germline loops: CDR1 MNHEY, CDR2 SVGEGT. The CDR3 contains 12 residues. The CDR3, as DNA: TGTGCCAGCAGAGAGCGGGGAGGGGAGCTGTTTTTT. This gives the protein CASRERGGELFF.

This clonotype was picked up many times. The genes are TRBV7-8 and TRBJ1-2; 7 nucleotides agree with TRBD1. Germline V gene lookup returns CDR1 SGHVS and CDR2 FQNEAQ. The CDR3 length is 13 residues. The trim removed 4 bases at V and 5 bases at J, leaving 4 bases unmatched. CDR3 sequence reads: CASSSQGKYGYTF. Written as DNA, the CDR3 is TGTGCCAGCAGCTCACAGGGGAAGTATGGCTACACCTTC.

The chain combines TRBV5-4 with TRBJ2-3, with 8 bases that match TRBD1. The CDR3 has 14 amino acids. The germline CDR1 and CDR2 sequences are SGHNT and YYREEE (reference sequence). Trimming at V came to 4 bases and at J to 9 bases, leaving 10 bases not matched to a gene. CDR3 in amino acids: CASSPKRQGITQYF. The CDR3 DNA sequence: TGTGCCAGCAGCCCAAAACGACAGGGGATAACGCAGTATTTT.

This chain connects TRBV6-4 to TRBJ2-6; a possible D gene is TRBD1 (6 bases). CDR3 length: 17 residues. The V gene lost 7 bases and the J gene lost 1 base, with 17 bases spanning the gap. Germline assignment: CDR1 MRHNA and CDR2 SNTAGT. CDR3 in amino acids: CASTPVGGASGANVLTF. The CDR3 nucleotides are TGTGCCAGCACCCCCGTAGGGGGAGCGTCTGGGGCCAACGTCCTGACTTTC.

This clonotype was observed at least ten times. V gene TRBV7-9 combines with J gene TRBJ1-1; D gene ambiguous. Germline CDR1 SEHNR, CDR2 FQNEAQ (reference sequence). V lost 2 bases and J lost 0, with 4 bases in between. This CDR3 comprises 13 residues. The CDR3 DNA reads TGTGCCAGCAGCTTATCCATGAACACTGAAGCTTTCTTT. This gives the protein CASSLSMNTEAFF.